This entry lists 25 T cell receptor beta chains sequenced from one sample in a study of blood T cell repertoires in COVID-19. Produced via immunoSEQ multiplex PCR; TCRdb's table is partial and in-frame only. The table shows about 130,000 clones, with 70% to 85% occurring only once. Sequencing was performed on peripheral blood. Source of these receptors: a man aged 55 to 70 who had recovered from COVID-19.

This chain links TRBV4-1 with TRBJ1-2; 8 nucleotides match TRBD1. Germline V gene data show CDR1 as MGHRA and CDR2 as YSYEKL. Trimming at V came to 4 bases and at J to 6 bases, leaving 4 bases not matched to a gene. This CDR3 contains 13 residues. CDR3 nucleotide sequence: TGCGCCAGCAGCCTCAGGGGGCAGGATGGCTACACCTTC. Protein sequence: CASSLRGQDGYTF.

V usage is TRBV19 and J usage is TRBJ2-4; weak D call: TRBD1 (5 bases). The germline V gene encodes CDR1 LNHDA and CDR2 SQIVND (reference sequence). CDR3 length equals 15 residues. The V end was cut by 3 bases, the J end by 4 bases, with 13 bases between. DNA of the CDR3: TGTGCCAGTAGTATGGAAGGGGATATTAAAAACATTCAGTACTTC. This gives the protein CASSMEGDIKNIQYF. The whole variable domain, filled in from reference TRBV19 and TRBJ2-4, reads DGGITQSPKYLFRKEGQNVTLSCEQNLNHDAMYWYRQDPGQGLRLIYYSQIVNDFQKGDIAEGYSVSREKKESFPLTVTSAQKNPTAFYLCASSMEGDIKNIQYFGAGTRLSVL.

This chain links TRBV27 with TRBJ2-7, with D perhaps matching TRBD2 (6 bases). Germline assignment: CDR1 MNHEY and CDR2 SMNVEV (reference sequence). Trimming pared 8 bases from V and 1 base from J, leaving 15 bases between. The CDR3 totals 14 residues. DNA for the CDR3: TGTGCCAGCGGTCAATTAGCGGAGTCCTACGAGCAGTACTTC. Its translation is CASGQLAESYEQYF.

The rearrangement uses TRBV10-1 and TRBJ1-1; 8 bases agree with TRBD1. CDR3 length: 14 residues. After removal of 7 bases from V and 5 bases from J, the junction contained 9 bases not matched to a gene. The germline V gene encodes CDR1 WNHNN and CDR2 SYGVQD (reference sequence). CDR3 sequence reads: CASTTRQGRTEAFF. The CDR3 DNA sequence: TGCGCCAGCACCACTCGACAGGGGCGAACTGAAGCTTTCTTT.

The chain couples TRBV7-2 to TRBJ2-7; 11 nucleotides align to TRBD2. The V segment lost 5 bases and the J segment 5 bases; nucleotides outside the gene matches: 14. Germline V gene data show CDR1 as SGHTA and CDR2 as FQGNSA. The CDR3 runs 17 residues. The CDR3 is CASSPGTSGHITHEQYF. For the CDR3, the DNA is TGTGCCAGCAGCCCTGGGACTAGCGGTCATATAACTCACGAGCAGTACTTC.

This clone was seen just once. This chain joins TRBV7-3 and TRBJ2-1; 8 bases are a match to TRBD2. With V trimmed by 5 bases and J by 7 bases, 10 bases remained unmatched. The CDR3 runs to 15 residues. CDR1 is SGHTA and CDR2 is FQGTGA in the germline V gene. CDR3 nucleotide sequence: TGTGCCAGCAGCCTCGCCGGGACTAGGGGTAATGAGCAGTTCTTC. Residues: CASSLAGTRGNEQFF.

The chain joins TRBV19 to TRBJ1-4, with D possibly being TRBD1 (6 bases). The germline gives CDR1 LNHDA, CDR2 SQIVND (reference sequence). The CDR3 is 14 residues long. V lost 5 bases to trimming and J lost 2 bases, with 9 bases between them. The CDR3 bases are TGTGCCAGTAGTCCAACAGGGACTAATGAAAAACTGTTTTTT. It yields the protein CASSPTGTNEKLFF.

The chain links TRBV6-1 to TRBJ2-3, with TRBD2 identical over 16 bases. Losses at the gene ends were 3 bases for V and 2 bases for J; bases not matched to a gene: 5. This CDR3 spans 18 amino acids. Germline V gene sequence: CDR1 MNHNS, CDR2 SASEGT. In nucleotides, the CDR3 is TGTGCCAGCAGTGAGGGACTAGCGGGAGGGTACGCCACAGATACGCAGTATTTT. Amino acids: CASSEGLAGGYATDTQYF.

This CDR3 is CASSPLAGRNIQYF. In nucleotides, the CDR3 is TGTGCCAGCAGCCCGCTAGCGGGAAGGAACATTCAGTACTTC. This sequence joins TRBV7-2 and TRBJ2-4, with 9 bases fitting TRBD2. The germline V gene has CDR1 SGHTA and CDR2 FQGNSA. The CDR3 is 14 amino acids. J was trimmed by 7 bases and V by 5 bases; bases with no gene match: 6. The whole variable domain, filled in from reference TRBV7-2 and TRBJ2-4, reads GAGVSQSPSNKVTEKGKDVELRCDPISGHTALYWYRQSLGQGLEFLIYFQGNSAPDKSGLPSDRFSAERTGGSVSTLTIQRTQQEDSAVYLCASSPLAGRNIQYFGAGTRLSVL.

This clone was found a few times. The chain employs TRBV4-1 and TRBJ2-3, with 10 bases lining up with TRBD2. The junction had 3 bases not matched to a gene; V was cut back by 6 bases and J by 6 bases. Germline loops: CDR1 MGHRA, CDR2 YSYEKL. The CDR3 is 13 residues long. The CDR3 spells CASRASGSDTQYF. The CDR3 nucleotides are TGCGCCAGCAGGGCTAGCGGGAGTGATACGCAGTATTTT.

This clone was picked up a small number of times. The chain employs TRBV6-2 or TRBV6-3 and TRBJ2-7; TRBD2 matches at 10 bases. Trimming at V came to 5 bases and at J to 6 bases, leaving 7 bases not matched to a gene. The CDR3 is 14 residues long. The germline gives CDR1 MNHEY, CDR2 SVGEGT. The CDR3 region is CASSISGRTREQYF. The CDR3 DNA sequence: TGTGCCAGCAGTATTAGCGGGAGGACACGCGAGCAGTACTTC.

This clone showed up just once. This CDR3 reads CARSADQETQYF. In DNA form, the CDR3 reads TGTGCACGGTCAGCGGATCAAGAGACCCAGTACTTC. The V call is TRBV6-4, the J call TRBJ2-5, with D possibly TRBD2 on 5 matching bases. From germline, CDR1 is MRHNA and CDR2 SNTAGT. CDR3 size: 12 residues.

This clone has just a few counts. The chain is built from TRBV9 and TRBJ1-6, with D uncertain. The CDR3 is 14 residues long. V shed 4 bases and J shed 8 bases, with 13 bases lying between them. CDR1 is SGDLS and CDR2 is YYNGEE in the germline V gene. The CDR3 bases are TGTGCCAGCAGCAACCGGAGGCGGGATTCACCCCTCCACTTT. Protein: CASSNRRRDSPLHF. The variable domain in full, completed from reference TRBV9 and TRBJ1-6, reads DSGVTQTPKHLITATGQRVTLRCSPRSGDLSVYWYQQSLDQGLQFLIQYYNGEERAKGNILERFSAQQFPDLHSELNLSSLELGDSALYFCASSNRRRDSPLHFGNGTRLTVT.

The rearrangement links TRBV5-6 to TRBJ2-3; D is uncertain. This CDR3 is 13 amino acids long. V lost 4 bases to trimming and J lost 2 bases, with 8 bases between them. Germline CDR1 SGHDT, CDR2 YYEEEE. This chain's CDR3 is CASSNSYTDTQYF. In DNA, the CDR3 is TGTGCCAGCAGCAACAGCTACACAGATACGCAGTATTTT. Using reference TRBV5-6 and TRBJ2-3 for the parts outside the CDR3, the full variable domain is DAGVTQSPTHLIKTRGQQVTLRCSPKSGHDTVSWYQQALGQGPQFIFQYYEEEERQRGNFPDRFSGHQFPNYSSELNVNALLLGDSALYLCASSNSYTDTQYFGPGTRLTVL.

This clone was seen only a few times. J is TRBJ2-7 and V is TRBV21-1; TRBD1, the table's D call, was not compared with the DNA. TRBV21-1 is recorded as a pseudogene. The CDR3 contains 14 residues. The CDR3 loop reads CASSKRDRVYEQYF. The CDR3 coding sequence is TGTGCCAGCAGCAAGCGGGACAGGGTCTACGAGCAGTACTTC.

V is TRBV9 and J is TRBJ1-4; D uncertain. The CDR3 length is 14 residues. Germline CDR1 and CDR2: SGDLS and YYNGEE. Trimming shortened V by 3 bases and J by 4 bases, and 10 bases separated the two germline ends. The CDR3: CASSDRRDNEKLFF. The DNA of the CDR3 is TGTGCCAGCAGCGATCGGCGGGATAATGAAAAACTGTTTTTT.

The chain is built from TRBV12-5 and TRBJ1-3, with 7 bases that match TRBD1. The CDR3 has 16 residues. The J segment lost 5 bases and the V segment lost 8 bases, leaving 15 bases of the junction unmatched. In germline, CDR1 is LGHNT, CDR2 FRNRAP. CDR3 in amino acids: CASCRSGTDERNTIYF. CDR3 DNA sequence: TGTGCTAGTTGTCGCTCCGGGACAGACGAACGAAACACCATATATTTT.

The chain uses TRBV2 and TRBJ1-5, with D uncertain. This CDR3 has 12 residues. Trimming stripped 8 bases from V and 5 bases from J, with 10 bases between. Germline V gene sequence: CDR1 SNHLY, CDR2 FYNNEI. CDR3 nucleotide sequence: TGTGCCAGCGGAGATTACTATCAGCCCCAGCATTTT. It is translated as CASGDYYQPQHF.

This clone was seen more than once but under ten times. The chain combines TRBV12-3 or TRBV12-4 with TRBJ1-1; 9 positions match TRBD1. The CDR3 spans 13 residues. The ends lost 5 bases at V and 11 bases at J; junction bases unmatched: 9. Here the CDR3 reads CASSQGQGRLAFF. In nucleotides, the CDR3 is TGTGCCAGCAGTCAAGGACAGGGGAGGTTGGCTTTCTTT.

This chain links TRBV18 with TRBJ2-1; 12 nucleotides agree with TRBD1. The ends lost 6 bases at V and 7 bases at J; junction bases unmatched: 13. CDR1 KGHSH and CDR2 LQKENI come from the germline V gene. CDR3 length: 17 residues. CDR3 protein: CASSPFLPGQGANEQFF. Written as DNA, the CDR3 is TGTGCCAGCTCCCCGTTCCTACCGGGACAGGGGGCAAATGAGCAGTTCTTC.

The rearrangement joins TRBV28 to TRBJ2-5; possibly TRBD1 for D (6 bases). Germline V gives CDR1 MDHEN, CDR2 SYDVKM. The CDR3 is 14 residues long. V lost 5 bases to trimming and J lost 3 bases, with 13 bases between them. CDR3 DNA sequence: TGTGCCAGCAGTCTCCGCCAGGGGAAAGAGACCCAGTACTTC. This translates into CASSLRQGKETQYF.

The count of this clone is one. The V call is TRBV19, the J call TRBJ1-1, with TRBD1 matching over 7 bases. Germline lookup yields CDR1 LNHDA and CDR2 SQIVND (reference sequence). This CDR3 has 13 amino acids. J lost 0 bases, V lost 10 bases, and 5 bases had no gene match. CDR3 nucleotides: TGTGCCACGGGACAGCAAATGAACACTGAAGCTTTCTTT. Translated, it gives CATGQQMNTEAFF. The variable domain in full, with the rest retrieved from reference TRBV19 and TRBJ1-1, is DGGITQSPKYLFRKEGQNVTLSCEQNLNHDAMYWYRQDPGQGLRLIYYSQIVNDFQKGDIAEGYSVSREKKESFPLTVTSAQKNPTAFYLCATGQQMNTEAFFGQGTRLTVV.

This chain links TRBV6-4 with TRBJ2-1; 9 bases map to TRBD2. The CDR3 spans 15 residues. J was trimmed by 8 bases and V by 3 bases; bases with no gene match: 8. The germline V gene encodes CDR1 MRHNA and CDR2 SNTAGT. The CDR3 sequence: CASSESVAGGHEQFF. CDR3 nucleotides: TGTGCCAGCAGTGAGAGTGTGGCGGGAGGGCATGAGCAGTTCTTC.

The chain combines TRBV5-4 with TRBJ2-3; 9 nucleotides match TRBD2. Losses at the gene ends were 2 bases for V and 1 base for J; bases not matched to a gene: 2. This CDR3 is built from 15 residues. Germline values: CDR1 SGHNT, CDR2 YYREEE (reference sequence). Here the CDR3 DNA reads TGTGCCAGCAGCTTAGCGGGAGGAGGCACAGATACGCAGTATTTT. Translating gives CASSLAGGGTDTQYF.

V gene TRBV9 combines with J gene TRBJ2-4, with TRBD1 matching over 7 bases. Trimming removed 7 bases from V and 6 bases from J; junction bases left unmatched: 19. The CDR3 is 17 residues long. Looked up from germline, CDR1 is SGDLS and CDR2 is YYNGEE. The CDR3 coding sequence is TGTGCCAGCTCAAGGCGGACAGGTCCCACCCCGGGAAACATTCAGTACTTC. It encodes CASSRRTGPTPGNIQYF.